The clone carrying this T cell receptor (beta chain) was recorded a few times. The data are from a study of blood T cells in healthy people across ages. Study summary: For every two T cells, template switching captured about one barcoded beta molecule.

A second PCR of about 6 to 11 cycles used a sample-barcoded 5' primer and a J-beta primer mix. Via MiXCR, TCRdb re-called the 5' RACE reads, giving one row per CDR3 protein. The sample lists 1 million or so distinct CDR3 sequences, roughly 24% occurring once. This sample was shared with a second study, whose subject was T cells of mothers and their children. From that report: Each child gave about 3 million TCR beta CDR3 reads (each mother, over 9.5 million). Related mother-child pairs shared slightly more overlap than unrelated pairs, but the difference was non-significant.

The origin of this receptor is a girl aged 2 to 9 in good health. The specimen was blood.

The CDR3, as DNA: TGTGCCAGCAGCTCAGGGGGAAAAGACCACCAAGAGACCCAGTACTTC. Its protein product is CASSSGGKDHQETQYF. The chain employs TRBV7-2 and TRBJ2-5; 7 bases are a match to TRBD1. With 4 bases clipped from V and 0 bases from J, the junction kept 8 bases outside the gene matches. From germline, CDR1 is SGHTA and CDR2 FQGNSA. CDR3 length: 16 amino acids. Drawing the rest from reference TRBV7-2 and TRBJ2-5, the complete variable domain is GAGVSQSPSNKVTEKGKDVELRCDPISGHTALYWYRQSLGQGLEFLIYFQGNSAPDKSGLPSDRFSAERTGGSVSTLTIQRTQQEDSAVYLCASSSGGKDHQETQYFGPGTRLLVL.